What follows is one TCR beta chain and its context. What it binds is unknown. Unique molecular identifiers featured in each of the TCR beta cDNA libraries. Each sample of roughly 0.85 to 11 million input T cells yielded around 500,000 cDNA molecules, so each molecule approximated one T cell. MiXCR, applied by TCRdb to the PCR reads, yields one record per CDR3 protein. The data contain 400,000 to 500,000 distinct CDR3 sequences, more than 30% of them singletons. These data originate in a study of post-analysis software for immune sequencing data. Study observations and caveats: Four to six TRBV segments were more frequent in patients than controls; TRBV5-6, TRBV5-1 and TRBV20-1 belonged to this group. When compared against controls, multiple sclerosis patients showed significantly lower normalized Chao1 diversity.

V was clipped by 3 bases and J by 6 bases, with 6 bases between them. There are 11 residues in the CDR3. CDR1 and CDR2 from the germline V gene are DFQATT and SNEGSKA (reference sequence). The sequence was collected from a girl aged 2 to 10 with multiple sclerosis. Sequencing was done on a sample of blood. This chain links TRBV20-1 with TRBJ2-1; D is unclear. The CDR3 reads CSARASNEQFF. The CDR3 bases are TGCAGTGCTAGGGCCTCCAATGAGCAGTTCTTC.